The present entry profiles one TCR beta chain with its context. The sample comes from a study of shared clonotypes between healthy human individuals. Each sample came from a Caucasian adult donor living in Nashville, Tennessee. Method: immunoSEQ multiplex PCR; TCRdb's copy keeps in-frame clones and lacks some. The table lists some 650,000 clones, roughly 97% of them singletons. CDR1 and CDR2 (germline): SGHAT, FQNNGV. The V segment lost 3 bases and the J segment 2 bases; nucleotides outside the gene matches: 7. The CDR3 covers 15 residues. The gene calls are TRBV11-2 and TRBJ2-7; 7 positions agree with TRBD2. The TCR originated in a woman aged 25 to 39 in good health. The sequenced sample was naive CD4+ T cells sorted from blood. Subset given: CD45RA+ positively selected. The CDR3 spells CASSLGGGMAYEQYF. DNA for the CDR3: TGTGCCAGCAGCTTGGGCGGGGGTATGGCCTACGAGCAGTACTTC. The whole variable domain, remainder taken from reference TRBV11-2 and TRBJ2-7, is EAGVAQSPRYKIIEKRQSVAFWCNPISGHATLYWYQQILGQGPKLLIQFQNNGVVDDSQLPKDRFSAERLKGVDSTLKIQPAKLEDSAVYLCASSLGGGMAYEQYFGPGTRLTVT.